Shown below are 24 T cell receptor beta chains from a single sample sequenced in a study of regulatory T cells (dated by TCRdb to the late 2010s). No cognate antigen is known for these TCRs. Study-wide conclusions, independent of this receptor: Reduced Shannon diversity was observed in regulatory T cells from CD3G-deficient patients compared with autologous conventional CD4+ cells and with control regulatory T cells.

Receptors were amplified or captured by the immunoSEQ multiplex PCR assay. The multiplex PCR relied on 52 forward TRBV primers and 13 reverse TRBJ primers, and amplification bias was corrected through assay-based and computational methods. Sourced from immuneACCESS, this table was stored by TCRdb with only in-frame sequences that have V and J called. A share of the clones is absent; for the studies checked, an unresolved V gene accounts for under half, and the remainder has no known explanation. The sample table shows 3,200 or so clones, and about 94% are seen once. The top ten hold approximately 3.5% of the sample. Sequenced: CD4+ Tregs sorted from blood. The source of these receptors is a young adult with CD3G deficiency.

The CDR3 coding sequence is TGCGCCAGCAGCCCAGGACAGGGGCGTAGGGCTGAAGCTTTCTTT. Its protein product is CASSPGQGRRAEAFF. The gene calls are TRBV5-1 and TRBJ1-1; 9 bases fit TRBD1. The V gene's germline CDR1 is SGHRS and CDR2 YFSETQ. The CDR3 consists of 15 residues. Trimming cost V 4 bases and J 6 bases; bases outside gene matches: 10.

V is TRBV6-1 and J is TRBJ2-7; unclear D gene. The V end lost 2 bases, the J end lost 6 bases, and 11 bases lay between the germline ends. Germline CDR1 is MNHNS and CDR2 is SASEGT. The CDR3 sequence is 13 residues long. The chain's CDR3 is CASSESVPTEQYF. The CDR3, as DNA: TGTGCCAGCAGTGAATCGGTGCCCACCGAGCAGTACTTC.

This rearrangement joins TRBV7-4 to TRBJ1-2; D is unclear. Trimming removed 1 base from V and 4 bases from J, with 13 bases in between. Per the germline V gene, CDR1 is SGHVT and CDR2 is SQSDAQ. The CDR3 has 15 amino acids. CDR3 nucleotide sequence: TGTGCCAGCAGCTTAGGCCCAGGCCCTCTCTATGGCTACACCTTC. It is translated as CASSLGPGPLYGYTF.

The rearrangement uses TRBV5-1 and TRBJ2-3, with 9 nucleotides matching TRBD2. The junction had 1 base not matched to a gene; V was cut back by 0 bases and J by 2 bases. CDR1 and CDR2 from the germline V gene are SGHRS and YFSETQ. This CDR3 is 15 amino acids long. CDR3 sequence reads: CASSLVAGDTDTQYF. The CDR3 bases are TGCGCCAGCAGCTTGGTAGCGGGAGACACAGATACGCAGTATTTT.

The chain combines TRBV7-9 with TRBJ2-3; 9 bases fit TRBD2. V lost 4 bases and J lost 5; bases outside the gene matches: 16. This CDR3 has 18 residues. Looked up from germline, CDR1 is SEHNR and CDR2 is FQNEAQ (reference sequence). The CDR3 is CASSSTNFLAGVEDTQYF. In DNA form, the CDR3 reads TGTGCCAGCAGCTCAACCAATTTCTTAGCGGGGGTGGAAGATACGCAGTATTTT.

The chain joins TRBV7-2 to TRBJ2-3; D remains ambiguous. V was trimmed by 5 bases and J by 3 bases, leaving 9 bases between them. Germline CDR1 SGHTA, CDR2 FQGNSA. This CDR3 is 13 amino acids long. The CDR3 region has the DNA TGTGCCAGCAGCCCCCGATGGACAGATACGCAGTATTTT. Its translation is CASSPRWTDTQYF.

The gene calls are TRBV2 and TRBJ2-5, with TRBD1 matching over 7 bases. With 7 bases clipped from V and 5 bases from J, the junction kept 7 bases outside the gene matches. The CDR3 runs 13 residues. In germline, CDR1 is SNHLY, CDR2 FYNNEI. CDR3 coding DNA: TGTGCCAGCACCTCAGACAGGGTGGAGACCCAGTACTTC. Translated: CASTSDRVETQYF.

The chain combines TRBV18 with TRBJ2-1, with 7 bases that match TRBD1. Germline V gene lookup returns CDR1 KGHSH and CDR2 LQKENI. After removal of 4 bases from V and 5 bases from J, the junction contained 2 bases not matched to a gene. This CDR3 contains 13 residues. The CDR3 here is CASSQGQNNEQFF. The CDR3 DNA reads TGTGCCAGCTCACAGGGACAGAACAATGAGCAGTTCTTC.

V is TRBV19 and J is TRBJ1-2; no clear D. Looked up from germline, CDR1 is LNHDA and CDR2 is SQIVND (reference sequence). Trimming shortened V by 5 bases and J by 2 bases, and 15 bases separated the two germline ends. This CDR3 has 15 residues. The CDR3 loop reads CASSPGDRENYGYTF. CDR3 bases: TGTGCCAGTAGTCCCGGCGACCGAGAAAACTATGGCTACACCTTC. The full variable domain, its missing parts supplied by reference TRBV19 and TRBJ1-2, is DGGITQSPKYLFRKEGQNVTLSCEQNLNHDAMYWYRQDPGQGLRLIYYSQIVNDFQKGDIAEGYSVSREKKESFPLTVTSAQKNPTAFYLCASSPGDRENYGYTFGSGTRLTVV.

The chain has TRBV28 and TRBJ2-7; 7 positions agree with TRBD1. Germline V lookup: CDR1 MDHEN, CDR2 SYDVKM. This CDR3 contains 14 residues. V trimming: 3 bases; J trimming: 6 bases; junction bases outside the gene matches: 8. This CDR3 reads CASSFRQGVSEQYF. The DNA for the CDR3 is TGTGCCAGCAGTTTTCGGCAGGGGGTTAGCGAGCAGTACTTC.

This rearrangement joins TRBV28 to TRBJ1-5, with 8 bases fitting TRBD1. The CDR3 spans 21 residues. Germline CDR1 MDHEN, CDR2 SYDVKM. V shed 4 bases and J 2 bases; nucleotides not matched to a gene: 22. The CDR3 DNA reads as TGTGCCAGCAGTTCCATAAAGTATGGGCAGGGGGCAAGGGGTGGCAATCAGCCCCAGCATTTT. This translates into CASSSIKYGQGARGGNQPQHF. Variable domain in full (rest from reference TRBV28 and TRBJ1-5): DVKVTQSSRYLVKRTGEKVFLECVQDMDHENMFWYRQDPGLGLRLIYFSYDVKMKEKGDIPEGYSVSREKKERFSLILESASTNQTSMYLCASSSIKYGQGARGGNQPQHFGDGTRLSIL.

The J gene is TRBJ1-3, the V gene TRBV18; possibly TRBD1 for D (6 bases). V was clipped by 9 bases and J by 7 bases, with 19 bases between them. The CDR3 runs 14 residues. Germline V CDR1 and CDR2: KGHSH, LQKENI. The CDR3 DNA sequence: TGTGCCAGTTCCCGGGGGCAGCCCGGTAACACCATATATTTT. Its protein is CASSRGQPGNTIYF.

V gene TRBV6-1 combines with J gene TRBJ1-2; D is ambiguous. In germline, CDR1 is MNHNS, CDR2 SASEGT. The CDR3 loop spans 13 amino acids. Trimming took 3 bases from V and 3 from J, leaving 8 bases between them. Here the CDR3 reads CASSEEGYYGYTF. The CDR3 DNA reads TGTGCCAGCAGTGAGGAGGGATACTATGGCTACACCTTC.

This sequence joins TRBV18 and TRBJ1-1; D uncertain. From germline, CDR1 is KGHSH and CDR2 LQKENI. V was trimmed by 3 bases and J by 3 bases, leaving 8 bases between them. This CDR3 spans 13 amino acids. The CDR3 sequence is CASSPLRDTEAFF. CDR3 DNA: TGTGCCAGCTCACCCCTTAGGGACACTGAAGCTTTCTTT.

This clone was found once. The genes are TRBV5-1 and TRBJ1-1; D gene unclear. Germline values: CDR1 SGHRS, CDR2 YFSETQ. Trimming shortened V by 0 bases and J by 6 bases, and 12 bases separated the two germline ends. This CDR3 comprises 14 residues. The CDR3 reads CASSLGPVNAEAFF. CDR3 DNA: TGCGCCAGCAGCTTGGGACCGGTAAATGCTGAAGCTTTCTTT.

J is TRBJ2-7 and V is TRBV28, with D possibly TRBD1 on 5 matching bases. Germline V gene data show CDR1 as MDHEN and CDR2 as SYDVKM. V dropped 5 bases and J dropped 2 bases, with 13 bases sitting between them. This CDR3 is 14 amino acids long. CDR3 DNA sequence: TGTGCCAGCAGTAACGACAGTTTTACCTACGAGCAGTACTTC. This gives the protein CASSNDSFTYEQYF.

This clone appeared a single time. This chain connects TRBV7-9 to TRBJ2-3; maybe TRBD2 (6 bases). CDR3 size: 14 residues. CDR1 is SEHNR, CDR2 FQNEAQ, per germline (reference sequence). Trimming removed 4 bases at V and 0 bases at J, with 8 bases between. The CDR3, as DNA: TGTGCCAGCAGCTCCGGGACTAGCACAGATACGCAGTATTTT. Translation: CASSSGTSTDTQYF.

This rearrangement joins TRBV18 to TRBJ2-7, with a weak D call TRBD2 (6 bases). CDR3 size: 13 residues. V lost 6 bases to trimming and J lost 4 bases, with 13 bases between them. Germline CDR1 reads KGHSH; CDR2 reads LQKENI. The CDR3 region has the DNA TGTGCCAGCTCCCGCGGGGTACGTTACGAGCAGTACTTC. It codes for CASSRGVRYEQYF.

The chain combines TRBV11-3 with TRBJ1-1; tentatively, D is TRBD1 (6 bases). The CDR3 has 15 amino acids. The germline V and J ends were trimmed by 3 bases and 2 bases, with 13 bases remaining between them. Per germline, CDR1 SGHNT and CDR2 YENEEA. Here the CDR3 reads CASSFDRWLNTEAFF. CDR3 DNA sequence: TGTGCCAGCAGCTTTGACAGGTGGCTCAACACTGAAGCTTTCTTT.

The V gene is TRBV27, the J gene TRBJ1-1; 7 bases agree with TRBD1. The germline V gene encodes CDR1 MNHEY and CDR2 SMNVEV (reference sequence). The CDR3 runs 16 residues. V lost 6 bases to trimming and J lost 1 base; unmatched junction nucleotides: 11. The CDR3 is CASSPGRGRSNTEAFF. The CDR3, as DNA: TGTGCCAGCAGCCCAGGAAGGGGGCGATCGAACACTGAAGCTTTCTTT.

CDR3 sequence reads: CASSRSGTMNTEAFF. The CDR3, as DNA: TGTGCCAGTAGTAGATCAGGCACTATGAACACTGAAGCTTTCTTT. This rearrangement joins TRBV19 to TRBJ1-1, with D unclear. CDR3 size: 15 residues. V was trimmed by 4 bases and J by 0 bases, leaving 12 bases between them. Germline V gene data show CDR1 as LNHDA and CDR2 as SQIVND (reference sequence).

This chain connects TRBV28 to TRBJ2-1; 8 bases are shared with TRBD2. Trimming took 2 bases from V and 5 from J; bases not matched to a gene: 32. The CDR3 loop spans 24 amino acids. Germline V gene lookup returns CDR1 MDHEN and CDR2 SYDVKM. The CDR3 region has the DNA TGTGCCAGCAGTTTAGGCTGGGGAGAATGGCTGGGGGGAAAAGCGGGAGTCGGGAACAATGAGCAGTTCTTC. Amino acids: CASSLGWGEWLGGKAGVGNNEQFF.

The J gene is TRBJ1-1, the V gene TRBV5-1; D is uncertain. V lost 4 bases, J lost 0 bases, and 10 bases lay in between. Germline values: CDR1 SGHRS, CDR2 YFSETQ. The CDR3 runs 14 residues. CDR3 coding DNA: TGCGCCAGCAGCCCCGGACGGATGAACACTGAAGCTTTCTTT. The encoded protein is CASSPGRMNTEAFF.

This chain links TRBV5-1 with TRBJ2-2; D gene ambiguous. Trimming took off 0 bases at V and 8 bases at J, with 8 bases between the two ends. The CDR3 sequence is 13 residues long. Looked up from germline, CDR1 is SGHRS and CDR2 is YFSETQ. The CDR3 is CASSLEGLGELFF. CDR3 bases: TGCGCCAGCAGCTTGGAAGGGTTGGGGGAGCTGTTTTTT. Full variable domain (outside the CDR3, taken from reference TRBV5-1 and TRBJ2-2): KAGVTQTPRYLIKTRGQQVTLSCSPISGHRSVSWYQQTPGQGLQFLFEYFSETQRNKGNFPGRFSGRQFSNSRSEMNVSTLELGDSALYLCASSLEGLGELFFGEGSRLTVL.